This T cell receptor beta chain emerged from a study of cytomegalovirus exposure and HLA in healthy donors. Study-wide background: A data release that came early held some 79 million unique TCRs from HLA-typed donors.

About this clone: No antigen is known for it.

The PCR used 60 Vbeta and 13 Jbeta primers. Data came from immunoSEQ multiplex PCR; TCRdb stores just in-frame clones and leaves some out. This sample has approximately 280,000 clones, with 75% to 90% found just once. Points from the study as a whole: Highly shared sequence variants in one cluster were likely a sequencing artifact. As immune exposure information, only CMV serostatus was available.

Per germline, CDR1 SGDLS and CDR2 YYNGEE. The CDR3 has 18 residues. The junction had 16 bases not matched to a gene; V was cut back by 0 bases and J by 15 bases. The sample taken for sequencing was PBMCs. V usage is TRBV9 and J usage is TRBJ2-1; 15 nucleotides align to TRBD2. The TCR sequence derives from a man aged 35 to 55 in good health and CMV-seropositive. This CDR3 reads CASSVAGEPGLAGGHRFF. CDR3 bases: TGTGCCAGCAGCGTAGCTGGCGAGCCGGGACTAGCGGGAGGCCATCGGTTCTTC.